What follows are 8 T cell receptor beta chains derived from one specimen sequenced in a study of T cell responses to AZD1222 COVID-19 vaccine. Assay: immunoSEQ multiplex PCR; the TCRdb copy retains only in-frame clones and omits some. Among some 25,000 clones listed, approximately 86% were seen once. This specimen was peripheral blood, taken 28 days after the second AZD1222 dose. These receptors were collected from an adult who received the AZD1222 COVID-19 vaccine.

This clone was seen just once. The rearrangement uses TRBV27 and TRBJ1-3; D remains unclear. This CDR3 is built from 11 residues. Germline-derived CDR1 and CDR2 are MNHEY and SMNVEV (reference sequence). Trimming removed 10 bases at V and 4 bases at J, with 8 bases between. The chain's CDR3 is CATRYGNTIYF. CDR3 in DNA: TGTGCCACCAGATACGGAAACACCATATATTTT.

The chain combines TRBV11-2 with TRBJ1-3; D is perhaps TRBD1 (5 bases). Trimming shortened V by 6 bases and J by 1 base, and 16 bases separated the two germline ends. CDR1 SGHAT and CDR2 FQNNGV come from the germline V gene. The CDR3 extends over 16 amino acids. CDR3 sequence: CASSQRGGYSGNTIYF. The CDR3, as DNA: TGTGCCAGCAGTCAACGGGGGGGTTATTCTGGAAACACCATATATTTT.

The rearrangement joins TRBV27 to TRBJ2-4; 7 nucleotides agree with TRBD1. CDR3 length: 14 amino acids. V was pared by 6 bases and J by 9 bases, with 11 bases of the junction left unmatched. Germline V CDR1 and CDR2: MNHEY, SMNVEV (reference sequence). The CDR3 DNA reads as TGTGCCAGCAGACCCGACAGGGCCATATCCATTCAGTACTTC. Amino acids: CASRPDRAISIQYF.

This clone has a handful of counts. The chain recombines TRBV30 with TRBJ1-5; D unresolved. Trimming stripped 0 bases from V and 3 bases from J, with 6 bases between. The CDR3 covers 13 residues. Germline assignment: CDR1 GTSNPN and CDR2 SVGIG (reference sequence). The CDR3: CAWSVSDNQPQHF. The CDR3 DNA follows: TGTGCCTGGAGTGTATCTGACAATCAGCCCCAGCATTTT.

The chain uses TRBV28 and TRBJ1-1; tentative D call: TRBD1 (5 bases). Between the trimmed V and J ends, which lost 5 bases and 1 base, there was a span of 11 bases. Looked up from germline, CDR1 is MDHEN and CDR2 is SYDVKM. The length of the CDR3 is 14 residues. The CDR3 here is CASSTQGRNTEAFF. CDR3 nucleotide sequence: TGTGCCAGCAGTACTCAGGGCCGGAACACTGAAGCTTTCTTT.

The gene calls are TRBV7-6 and TRBJ2-2; tentative D call: TRBD2 (5 bases). Deletions cut 1 base from V and 8 bases from J, with 17 bases between. CDR1 and CDR2 from the germline V gene are SGHVS and FNYEAQ. The CDR3 runs 16 residues. Written as DNA, the CDR3 is TGTGCCAGCAGCTTAGGAGGGTCCACCACACTTGGGGAGCTGTTTTTT. As protein: CASSLGGSTTLGELFF.

This clone has a single count. In DNA form, the CDR3 reads TGTGCCATCGCACAGGGGGCAAATTTGGTTGAGCAGTTCTTC. This translates into CAIAQGANLVEQFF. The chain carries TRBV10-3 and TRBJ2-1, with 9 bases fitting TRBD1. The CDR3 runs 14 residues. V was pared by 8 bases and J by 9 bases, with 11 bases of the junction left unmatched. CDR1 is ENHRY, CDR2 SYGVKD, per germline.

V gene TRBV7-8 combines with J gene TRBJ2-7, with 8 bases fitting TRBD2. This CDR3 region has 16 residues. Germline CDR1 is SGHVS and CDR2 is FQNEAQ. V lost 4 bases to trimming and J lost 2 bases; unmatched junction nucleotides: 10. CDR3 DNA: TGTGCCAGCAGCTCCTGGGATAGCGGGAAGCCCTACGAGCAGTACTTC. This codes for CASSSWDSGKPYEQYF. Looking up the rest from reference TRBV7-8 and TRBJ2-7 gives the full variable domain: GAGVSQSPRYKVAKRGQDVALRCDPISGHVSLFWYQQALGQGPEFLTYFQNEAQLDKSGLPSDRFFAERPEGSVSTLKIQRTQQEDSAVYLCASSSWDSGKPYEQYFGPGTRLTVT.